These 10 T cell receptor beta chains share one sample of origin, sequenced in a study of persistence of HIV-infected CD4 T cells. The immunoSEQ assay was version 4, run in survey mode. Libraries were prepared by immunoSEQ multiplex PCR; TCRdb keeps only in-frame clonotypes and omits some of them. In the table there are 50,000 or so clones, 75% to 85% of which are singletons. Cells were stimulated with CMV-infected fibroblast lysates at about 9.4 ug/mL. Memory cells lacking CD40L and CD69 with high CD45RO were sorted. No cognate antigen is known for these TCRs. The specimen comprised CD4+ T cells sorted from PBMCs after approximately 19-hour stimulation, sampled from a patient who received antiretroviral therapy. The receptors here all came from an adult man with HIV who was CMV-seropositive.

The V gene is TRBV25-1, the J gene TRBJ2-7, with D unresolved. The CDR3 covers 14 residues. The germline V and J ends were trimmed by 3 bases and 4 bases, with 13 bases remaining between them. The germline gives CDR1 MGHDK, CDR2 SYGVNS. The CDR3 loop reads CASSEPQAAYEQYF. CDR3 nucleotide sequence: TGTGCCAGCAGTGAGCCCCAGGCAGCTTACGAGCAGTACTTC.

The chain recombines TRBV7-2 with TRBJ1-1; a possible D gene is TRBD1 (5 bases). Germline V gene lookup returns CDR1 SGHTA and CDR2 FQGNSA. V was trimmed by 2 bases and J by 5 bases, leaving 15 bases between them. The CDR3 runs to 15 residues. The CDR3 DNA is TGTGCCAGCAGCTTACAGGGTCGGGGTGGAACTGAAGCTTTCTTT. Translated, it gives CASSLQGRGGTEAFF.

The chain couples TRBV18 to TRBJ2-2, with D unresolved. The CDR3 is 13 amino acids. V was pared by 0 bases and J by 6 bases, with 5 bases between. The germline V gene encodes CDR1 KGHSH and CDR2 LQKENI. The CDR3 DNA follows: TGTGCCAGCTCACCACCGGCGGCCGGGGAGCTGTTTTTT. Encoded protein: CASSPPAAGELFF.

The chain couples TRBV12-3 or TRBV12-4 to TRBJ1-2; D is undetermined. Trimming pared 6 bases from V and 0 bases from J, leaving 8 bases between. This CDR3 contains 13 residues. This chain's CDR3 is CASSPIPNYGYTF. CDR3 DNA: TGTGCCAGCAGCCCTATTCCTAACTATGGCTACACCTTC.

The chain links TRBV29-1 to TRBJ2-7; tentative D call: TRBD1 (6 bases). Germline V lookup: CDR1 SQVTM, CDR2 ANQGSEA. The CDR3 length is 13 residues. Trimming cost V 4 bases and J 3 bases, with 13 bases left between them. The CDR3: CSVAERRGYEQYF. CDR3 nucleotide sequence: TGCAGCGTTGCCGAACGCAGGGGCTACGAGCAGTACTTC.

The chain links TRBV20-1 to TRBJ1-5; TRBD1 agrees at 8 bases. The CDR3 consists of 11 residues. The trim removed 5 bases at V and 9 bases at J, leaving 3 bases unmatched. The V gene's germline CDR1 is DFQATT and CDR2 SNEGSKA (reference sequence). CDR3 sequence (DNA): TGCAGTGCTGCAGGGGGCACGCCCCAGCATTTT. Protein sequence: CSAAGGTPQHF.

The J gene is TRBJ2-7, the V gene TRBV5-1; 9 positions agree with TRBD1. With 0 bases clipped from V and 0 bases from J, the junction kept 10 bases outside the gene matches. The CDR3 sequence is 18 residues long. Germline loops: CDR1 SGHRS, CDR2 YFSETQ. The CDR3 here is CASSLVNRGRGGSYEQYF. The CDR3 DNA sequence: TGCGCCAGCAGCTTGGTGAACAGGGGGCGCGGGGGCTCCTACGAGCAGTACTTC. Full variable domain (missing parts from reference TRBV5-1 and TRBJ2-7): KAGVTQTPRYLIKTRGQQVTLSCSPISGHRSVSWYQQTPGQGLQFLFEYFSETQRNKGNFPGRFSGRQFSNSRSEMNVSTLELGDSALYLCASSLVNRGRGGSYEQYFGPGTRLTVT.

CDR3 sequence: CAISESTGRGYEQYF. Written as DNA, the CDR3 is TGTGCCATCAGTGAGTCGACAGGGCGTGGGTACGAGCAGTACTTC. The chain has TRBV10-3 and TRBJ2-7, with 7 bases fitting TRBD1. This CDR3 is built from 15 residues. CDR1 is ENHRY and CDR2 is SYGVKD in the germline V gene. Losses at the gene ends were 0 bases for V and 4 bases for J; bases not matched to a gene: 6.

This chain links TRBV2 with TRBJ2-3; D may be TRBD2 (6 bases). This CDR3 has 13 amino acids. Trimming shortened V by 8 bases and J by 3 bases, and 12 bases separated the two germline ends. Germline V gene lookup returns CDR1 SNHLY and CDR2 FYNNEI. The CDR3 DNA sequence: TGTGCCAGCGGGGCTAGCGTGACAGATACGCAGTATTTT. This sequence encodes CASGASVTDTQYF.

The chain links TRBV15 to TRBJ1-1; 8 nucleotides align to TRBD1. J gave up 6 bases and V 5 bases, and 5 bases lay outside the gene matches. The germline CDR1 and CDR2 sequences are LNHNV and YYDKDF (reference sequence). This CDR3 is built from 13 residues. Written as DNA, the CDR3 is TGTGCCACCAGCGGACAGGGAGGCGCTGAAGCTTTCTTT. Its translation is CATSGQGGAEAFF.